This TCR beta chain comes out of a study of graft-versus-host responses after intestinal transplantation. Turning to the study itself: Anti-thymocyte globulin was used for induction in all recipients, who then took tacrolimus and steroids for approximately 3 years. Regarding the study as a whole: The highest levels of circulating GvH clones went along with early declines in HvG clones after transplant. The authors found GvH clones in recipient marrow, some appearing first in ileum or blood. Allografts carried high graft-versus-host to host-versus-graft clonal ratios in patients having graft-donor T cell macrochimerism.

Of note for this clone: Its antigen is not known.

V lost 6 bases and J 1 base, leaving 11 bases between the germline ends. The germline gives CDR1 MNHNY, CDR2 SVGAGI (reference sequence). The CDR3 is 14 amino acids. This table comes from immunoSEQ multiplex PCR, and its TCRdb copy is limited to in-frame clones, with some not included. Of about 88,000 clones in the sample, 85% to 90% are singletons; the top ten hold 0.095% to 0.11%. The sequence was collected from a human donor who received an intestinal transplant. The chain combines TRBV6-6 with TRBJ2-3; D is uncertain. The specimen was unstimulated CD4+ T cells sorted from spleen or lymph node cells, collected before intestinal transplant. CDR3 DNA: TGTGCCAGCAGAATACCACATCGCACAGATACGCAGTATTTT. Its protein is CASRIPHRTDTQYF.